These 20 T cell receptor beta chains originate from one sample sequenced in a study of OX40 agonist ivuxolimab in advanced cancers. Repertoires were generated with immunoSEQ multiplex PCR, while TCRdb's copy carries only in-frame clones and drops some. The data show 80,000 to 95,000 clones, with 65% to 90% seen just once and around 2% held by the top ten. The sequencing here drew on CD4+ or CD8+ T cells sorted from blood, taken in a trial of the OX40 agonist ivuxolimab. These receptor sequences come from an adult with an advanced solid tumor such as melanoma, head and neck, liver or kidney cancer.

This clone was detected a few times. V is TRBV7-2 and J is TRBJ2-3, with a possible D match to TRBD2 (5 bases). Per germline, CDR1 SGHTA and CDR2 FQGNSA. The CDR3 consists of 15 residues. V was clipped by 6 bases and J by 5 bases, with 18 bases between them. This CDR3 reads CASRSRTGIEDTQYF. The DNA of the CDR3 is TGTGCCAGCAGATCCCGGACCGGGATCGAAGATACGCAGTATTTT.

V and J are TRBV5-6 and TRBJ2-5; 8 bases align to TRBD1. The J segment lost 5 bases and the V segment lost 1 base, leaving 4 bases of the junction unmatched. Germline loops: CDR1 SGHDT, CDR2 YYEEEE. The CDR3 is 14 amino acids. The CDR3 reads CASSLTGGRETQYF. The CDR3 nucleotides are TGTGCCAGCAGCTTGACAGGGGGGCGGGAGACCCAGTACTTC.

The genes are TRBV30 and TRBJ1-6; a weak D match, TRBD1 (6 bases). The germline CDR1 and CDR2 sequences are GTSNPN and SVGIG (reference sequence). The CDR3 is 14 residues long. The V end was cut by 4 bases, the J end by 7 bases, with 14 bases between. DNA of the CDR3: TGTGCCTGGACCCGGGGGGGCCCAAATTCACCCCTCCACTTT. It yields the protein CAWTRGGPNSPLHF. The variable domain in full, completed from reference TRBV30 and TRBJ1-6, reads SQTIHQWPATLVQPVGSPLSLECTVEGTSNPNLYWYRQAAGRGLQLLFYSVGIGQISSEVPQNLSASRPQDRQFILSSKKLLLSDSGFYLCAWTRGGPNSPLHFGNGTRLTVT.

The chain employs TRBV28 and TRBJ1-2; a weak D match, TRBD1 (5 bases). The germline V gene encodes CDR1 MDHEN and CDR2 SYDVKM. V dropped 6 bases and J dropped 0 bases, with 8 bases sitting between them. This CDR3 is 13 amino acids long. The CDR3 coding sequence is TGTGCCAGCAGGAGACAGACTAACTATGGCTACACCTTC. This translates into CASRRQTNYGYTF.

This chain links TRBV5-6 with TRBJ1-5, with D possibly TRBD1 on 6 matching bases. Germline V gene data show CDR1 as SGHDT and CDR2 as YYEEEE. With 0 bases removed from V and 5 bases from J, the gap between germline ends came to 9 bases. CDR3 size: 14 residues. The CDR3 loop reads CASSLERGDQPQHF. In nucleotides, the CDR3 is TGTGCCAGCAGCTTGGAAAGGGGGGATCAGCCCCAGCATTTT.

The chain joins TRBV27 to TRBJ2-5; TRBD1 agrees at 10 bases. The CDR3 extends over 15 amino acids. J lost 4 bases, V lost 3 bases, and 5 bases had no gene match. Looked up from germline, CDR1 is MNHEY and CDR2 is SMNVEV (reference sequence). The DNA for the CDR3 is TGTGCCAGCAGTTTCGACAGGGGGCCAGGAGAGACCCAGTACTTC. It specifies CASSFDRGPGETQYF.

The chain recombines TRBV4-3 with TRBJ2-3; 10 bases match TRBD2. The CDR3 is made up of 14 amino acids. CDR1 and CDR2 from the germline V gene are LGHNA and YSLEER. The trim removed 4 bases at V and 5 bases at J, leaving 3 bases unmatched. The CDR3 region is CASSRTSGVDTQYF. The CDR3, as DNA: TGCGCCAGCAGCCGAACTAGCGGGGTAGATACGCAGTATTTT.

This sequence joins TRBV28 and TRBJ2-7, with 14 bases aligning to TRBD2. Trimming cost V 7 bases and J 0 bases; bases outside gene matches: 8. This CDR3 has 17 residues. Germline V gene sequence: CDR1 MDHEN, CDR2 SYDVKM. In DNA, the CDR3 is TGTGCCAGCACTCCCGGGACTAGCGGGGGCCACTCCTACGAGCAGTACTTC. It yields the protein CASTPGTSGGHSYEQYF.

The J gene is TRBJ1-6, the V gene TRBV9; possible D gene TRBD1, 5 bases. Germline CDR1 SGDLS, CDR2 YYNGEE. The V gene lost 0 bases and the J gene lost 9 bases, with 10 bases spanning the gap. This CDR3 is 14 amino acids long. The CDR3 DNA sequence: TGTGCCAGCAGCGTAGCCGTCGGGGGTTCACCCCTCCACTTT. Amino acid sequence: CASSVAVGGSPLHF.

This rearrangement joins TRBV28 to TRBJ2-7, with D perhaps TRBD1 (8 bases). The V gene's germline CDR1 is MDHEN and CDR2 SYDVKM. This CDR3 region has 15 residues. Deletions cut 4 bases from V and 2 bases from J, with 15 bases between. DNA of the CDR3: TGTGCCAGCAGTTATGGACAGGGACTACCCTACGAGCAGTACTTC. This encodes CASSYGQGLPYEQYF.

The rearrangement links TRBV9 to TRBJ2-2; D is undetermined. Germline assignment: CDR1 SGDLS and CDR2 YYNGEE. The CDR3 is 13 residues long. V was clipped by 2 bases and J by 6 bases, with 8 bases between them. CDR3: CASSVTASGELFF. CDR3 bases: TGTGCCAGCAGCGTGACGGCTTCCGGGGAGCTGTTTTTT. The entire variable domain, with the rest obtained from reference TRBV9 and TRBJ2-2, is as follows: DSGVTQTPKHLITATGQRVTLRCSPRSGDLSVYWYQQSLDQGLQFLIQYYNGEERAKGNILERFSAQQFPDLHSELNLSSLELGDSALYFCASSVTASGELFFGEGSRLTVL.

This chain joins TRBV2 and TRBJ2-5, with D possibly TRBD1 on 5 matching bases. Germline V gene sequence: CDR1 SNHLY, CDR2 FYNNEI. This CDR3 is built from 14 residues. The V end lost 5 bases, the J end lost 5 bases, and 15 bases lay between the germline ends. CDR3 in amino acids: CASSLAQGGETQYF. The CDR3 coding sequence is TGTGCCAGCAGTTTAGCCCAGGGTGGGGAGACCCAGTACTTC.

The rearrangement uses TRBV13 and TRBJ1-3; 9 bases are a match to TRBD1. V lost 6 bases and J lost 3; bases outside the gene matches: 12. The CDR3 totals 17 residues. CDR1 is PRHDT and CDR2 is FYEKMQ in the germline V gene (reference sequence). In DNA form, the CDR3 reads TGTGCCAGCAGTTCAACCGGCACGACAGGGGGTGGAAACACCATATATTTT. Its translation: CASSSTGTTGGGNTIYF.

The CDR3 region has the DNA TGTGCCAGCAGCTTAGCGCGAGTTGCAACTAATGAAAAACTGTTTTTT. Protein: CASSLARVATNEKLFF. The chain combines TRBV7-9 with TRBJ1-4, with D hard to call. Germline values: CDR1 SEHNR, CDR2 FQNEAQ (reference sequence). The CDR3 is 16 residues long. The V end was cut by 0 bases, the J end by 0 bases, with 8 bases between.

V gene TRBV7-8 combines with J gene TRBJ1-6; 7 bases agree with TRBD1. The V gene end was trimmed by 0 bases and the J gene end by 9 bases; junction bases not matched to a gene: 5. Per the germline V gene, CDR1 is SGHVS and CDR2 is FQNEAQ. The CDR3 is 15 residues long. The CDR3 DNA reads as TGTGCCAGCAGCTTAGCCAGGGGGAGTGGTTCACCCCTCCACTTT. Its translation: CASSLARGSGSPLHF.

The chain carries TRBV5-1 and TRBJ1-1; D call uncertain. The V gene lost 4 bases and the J gene lost 1 base, with 11 bases spanning the gap. The CDR3 is made up of 14 amino acids. The germline V gene has CDR1 SGHRS and CDR2 YFSETQ. The DNA for the CDR3 is TGCGCCAGCAGCGCGTTCGGGGAGAACACTGAAGCTTTCTTT. It specifies CASSAFGENTEAFF.

The chain has TRBV6-1 and TRBJ1-2; no clear D gene. V lost 6 bases, J lost 3 bases, and 17 bases lay in between. Germline V gene sequence: CDR1 MNHNS, CDR2 SASEGT. The CDR3 sequence is 15 residues long. The DNA for the CDR3 is TGTGCCAGCAGCGATGGGGTGGCAGTCGACTATGGCTACACCTTC. Protein: CASSDGVAVDYGYTF.

This clone has only one observation. This rearrangement joins TRBV6-1 to TRBJ1-2, with 7 bases lining up with TRBD1. The germline CDR1 and CDR2 sequences are MNHNS and SASEGT. The CDR3 length is 13 residues. V lost 3 bases and J lost 4; bases outside the gene matches: 2. Here the CDR3 reads CASSERQGYGYTF. The CDR3 DNA sequence: TGTGCCAGCAGTGAGAGACAGGGCTATGGCTACACCTTC.

This chain's CDR3 is CASRSGQGLYGYTF. In DNA, the CDR3 is TGTGCCAGCAGAAGCGGACAGGGGTTATATGGCTACACCTTC. The gene calls are TRBV6-6 and TRBJ1-2, with 9 bases that match TRBD1. Germline values: CDR1 MNHNY, CDR2 SVGAGI (reference sequence). The CDR3 loop spans 14 amino acids. V lost 6 bases, J lost 5 bases, and 7 bases stayed unmatched.

CDR3 sequence reads: CSAQPNYGYTF. In nucleotides, the CDR3 is TGCAGTGCTCAACCTAACTATGGCTACACCTTC. The chain recombines TRBV20-1 with TRBJ1-2; D is undetermined. This CDR3 is built from 11 residues. V was trimmed by 5 bases and J by 0 bases, leaving 4 bases between them. CDR1 and CDR2 from the germline V gene are DFQATT and SNEGSKA (reference sequence).